The present T cell receptor beta chain was sequenced within a study of beta chain features in type 1 diabetes. Study outcomes and limitations: Whether TCRB rearrangement is influenced by HLA type was left unresolved in this analysis. Shorter TCRB CDR3s, moderately but significantly so, were found in Type 1 diabetes patients in all four CD4+ subsets.

Heparinised blood was drawn once per donor, averaging roughly 120 mL. Sorted populations all had greater than 98% purity. Expressed TCRB transcripts were sequenced because the entire RNA isolate underwent reverse transcription. Profiled with immunoSEQ multiplex PCR; TCRdb holds only in-frame clones, not every one. The table records approximately 270,000 clones, 14% of them present only once. With 0 bases removed from V and 6 bases from J, the gap between germline ends came to 20 bases. CDR3 length equals 17 residues. Germline V gene data show CDR1 as LGHNA and CDR2 as YSLEER. Details on this clone: The antigen is not known.

The TCR sequence derives from a man aged 25 to 45 with type 1 diabetes. The sequenced material came from naive CD4+ T cells from blood. The V call is TRBV4-3, the J call TRBJ1-2; a possible D gene is TRBD1 (5 bases). As DNA, the CDR3 is TGCGCCAGCAGCCAAGATTATGGGAGGGGAAGGCGCGATGGCTACACCTTC. As protein: CASSQDYGRGRRDGYTF.